This is a list of T cell receptor beta chains from one sample in a study of control samples from healthy donors and cancer patients. Generated by immunoSEQ multiplex PCR, the TCRdb table keeps only in-frame clones and is missing some. The data contain under 450,000 clones, approximately 92% of them singletons. The source material was PBMCs. These receptor sequences come from a man aged 35 to 55 with head and neck cancer. Each CDR3 is given with its conserved first and last residue. The D gene is left open where the match is weak. Only part of the rows carry a size: once, few, many, or a class if the clone is expanded.

d_call	clone_size	v_call	j_call	cdr3_aa	cdr3_nt
TRBD2	-	TRBV6-6	TRBJ2-1	CASSLLAGDHNEQFF	TGCGCCAGCAGTTTACTAGCGGGGGACCACAATGAGCAGTTCTTC
TRBD1	-	TRBV9	TRBJ1-5	CASSPGQTFGQPQHF	TGTGCCAGCAGCCCGGGACAGACGTTCGGTCAGCCCCAGCATTTT
TRBD1	-	TRBV5-6	TRBJ2-7	CASSSLDRKTYEQYF	TGTGCCAGCAGCTCCCTGGACAGGAAAACCTACGAGCAGTACTTC
-	-	TRBV10-3	TRBJ2-6	CAISSQHPANVLTF	TGTGCCATCAGTTCCCAGCACCCCGCGAACGTCCTGACTTTC
-	few	TRBV6-2/TRBV6-3	TRBJ1-3	CASSYSSGNTIYF	TGTGCCAGCAGTTACAGTTCTGGAAACACCATATATTTT
-	-	TRBV7-9	TRBJ1-4	CASSDGDWGTQGEKLFF	TGTGCCAGCAGTGATGGCGATTGGGGGACCCAGGGTGAAAAACTGTTTTTT
-	-	TRBV7-9	TRBJ1-2	CASSGQERDGYTF	TGTGCCAGCAGCGGGCAGGAAAGGGATGGCTACACCTTC
-	-	TRBV7-2	TRBJ2-6	CASSLAPGANVLTF	TGTGCCAGCAGCTTAGCGCCTGGGGCCAACGTCCTGACTTTC
-	-	TRBV27	TRBJ2-1	CASSFWESSYNEQFF	TGTGCCAGCAGTTTCTGGGAGAGCTCCTACAATGAGCAGTTCTTC
TRBD2	-	TRBV28	TRBJ2-5	CASFSGRATETQYF	TGTGCCAGTTTTAGCGGGAGGGCCACAGAGACCCAGTACTTC
-	-	TRBV27	TRBJ1-1	CASSLSTDPDTEAFF	TGTGCCAGCAGTTTATCCACAGACCCGGACACTGAAGCTTTCTTT
TRBD1	-	TRBV4-3	TRBJ1-1	CASSFQGGDTEAFF	TGCGCCAGCAGCTTCCAGGGGGGGGACACTGAAGCTTTCTTT
-	-	TRBV28	TRBJ1-4	CASSPYRRSNEKLFF	TGTGCCAGCAGTCCATACAGGCGAAGTAATGAAAAACTGTTTTTT
-	-	TRBV28	TRBJ1-1	CASSTGLRNTEAFF	TGTGCCAGCAGCACGGGACTGCGGAACACTGAAGCTTTCTTT
-	-	TRBV19	TRBJ2-2	CASSIGQKNTGELFF	TGTGCCAGTAGTATTGGACAGAAGAACACCGGGGAGCTGTTTTTT
TRBD1	-	TRBV2	TRBJ2-7	CASIRQGFDEQYF	TGTGCCAGCATTAGACAGGGGTTCGACGAGCAGTACTTC
-	-	TRBV15	TRBJ1-1	CATRDSDLLINTEAFF	TGTGCCACCAGGGACTCCGACCTCTTAATAAACACTGAAGCTTTCTTT
-	few	TRBV7-9	TRBJ1-6	CASSDYGPKNNSPLHF	TGTGCCAGCAGCGACTATGGGCCCAAAAATAATTCACCCCTCCACTTT
TRBD2	-	TRBV7-8	TRBJ2-3	CASSREADTQYF	TGTGCCAGCAGCCGGGAGGCAGATACGCAGTATTTT
-	-	TRBV12-3/TRBV12-4	TRBJ1-5	CASSFRTNQPQHF	TGTGCCAGCAGTTTTAGGACCAATCAGCCCCAGCATTTT
-	-	TRBV2	TRBJ2-3	CASRETGRTDTQYF	TGTGCCAGCAGGGAAACTGGACGCACAGATACGCAGTATTTT
-	-	TRBV5-5	TRBJ2-2	CASSLRQAMNTGELFF	TGTGCCAGCAGCTTGAGACAGGCCATGAACACCGGGGAGCTGTTTTTT
-	-	TRBV4-1	TRBJ2-5	CASSQDTAGRETQYF	TGCGCCAGCAGCCAAGATACGGCGGGACGGGAGACCCAGTACTTC
-	-	TRBV11-1	TRBJ1-1	CASGQGYTEAFF	TGTGCCAGCGGGCAGGGGTATACTGAAGCTTTCTTT
TRBD1	once	TRBV6-2/TRBV6-3	TRBJ1-6	CASSWGQVLNSPLHF	TGTGCCAGCAGCTGGGGACAGGTTCTTAATTCACCCCTCCACTTT
-	-	TRBV7-9	TRBJ1-3	CASSLSAGNTIYF	TGTGCCAGCAGCTTGTCCGCGGGAAACACCATATATTTT
TRBD2	-	TRBV11-2	TRBJ2-3	CASSSVSGTLTDTQYF	TGTGCCAGCAGCTCAGTGAGCGGGACCCTCACAGATACGCAGTATTTT
TRBD1	-	TRBV28	TRBJ1-5	CASSSDRANQPQHF	TGTGCCAGCAGTTCAGACAGGGCGAATCAGCCCCAGCATTTT
TRBD1	-	TRBV11-2	TRBJ2-7	CASSGQGNYEQYF	TGTGCCAGCAGCGGACAGGGGAACTACGAGCAGTACTTC
-	-	TRBV2	TRBJ2-7	CASQFTYEQYF	TGTGCCAGCCAGTTTACCTACGAGCAGTACTTC
-	-	TRBV5-1	TRBJ1-5	CASSTDPHSNQPQHF	TGCGCCAGCAGCACGGACCCCCATAGCAATCAGCCCCAGCATTTT
-	-	TRBV5-1	TRBJ1-4	CASSLDQGDDEKLFF	TGCGCCAGCAGCTTGGACCAGGGTGACGATGAAAAACTGTTTTTT
-	-	TRBV9	TRBJ2-7	CASSVAGSTLYEQYF	TGTGCCAGCAGCGTAGCGGGTTCTACACTCTACGAGCAGTACTTC
-	few	TRBV5-6	TRBJ1-1	CASSPDLSVGTEAFF	TGTGCCAGCAGCCCGGACCTCTCTGTGGGCACTGAAGCTTTCTTT
-	-	TRBV7-2	TRBJ1-5	CASSSGPPGNQPQHF	TGTGCCAGCAGCAGCGGGCCACCTGGCAATCAGCCCCAGCATTTT
TRBD1	-	TRBV11-1	TRBJ2-2	CTSRPGTGSTGELFF	TGTACCAGCAGGCCCGGGACAGGTAGCACCGGGGAGCTGTTTTTT
-	-	TRBV20-1	TRBJ2-3	CSARFTTQYF	TGCAGTGCCCGATTCACGACGCAGTATTTT
-	once	TRBV28	TRBJ2-1	CASSLVPGYWFF	TGTGCCAGCAGTTTAGTACCAGGGTATTGGTTCTTC
-	-	TRBV7-8	TRBJ2-7	CASSLARGFYEQYF	TGTGCCAGCAGCTTAGCGAGGGGGTTTTACGAGCAGTACTTC
TRBD2	-	TRBV4-2	TRBJ2-5	CASSPETSGGFQETQYF	TGTGCCAGCAGCCCAGAGACTAGCGGGGGATTTCAAGAGACCCAGTACTTC